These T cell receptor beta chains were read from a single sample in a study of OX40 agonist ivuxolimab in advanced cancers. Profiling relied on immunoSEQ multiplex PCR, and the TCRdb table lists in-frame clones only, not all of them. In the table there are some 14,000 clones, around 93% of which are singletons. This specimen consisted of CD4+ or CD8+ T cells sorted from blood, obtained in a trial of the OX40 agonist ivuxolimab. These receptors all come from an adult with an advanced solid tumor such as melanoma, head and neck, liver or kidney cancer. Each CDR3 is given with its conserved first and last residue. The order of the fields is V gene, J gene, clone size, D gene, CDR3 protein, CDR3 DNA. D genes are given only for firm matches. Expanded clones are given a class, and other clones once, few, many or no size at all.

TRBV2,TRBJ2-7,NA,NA,CASRSVGDEQYF,TGTGCCAGCAGGTCCGTAGGAGACGAGCAGTACTTC
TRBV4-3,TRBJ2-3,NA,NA,CASSQILGAREKDF,TGCGCCAGCAGCCAAATTTTAGGGGCTCGCGAAAAAGATTTT
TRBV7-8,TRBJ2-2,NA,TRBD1,CASSPWTGMNTGELFF,TGTGCCAGCAGCCCTTGGACAGGAATGAACACCGGGGAGCTGTTTTTT
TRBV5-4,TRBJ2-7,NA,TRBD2,CAVGTSHYEQYF,TGTGCCGTAGGGACTAGTCACTACGAGCAGTACTTC
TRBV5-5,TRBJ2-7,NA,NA,CASSLAYGQRYSYEQYF,TGTGCCAGCAGCTTGGCCTACGGACAACGCTACTCCTACGAGCAGTACTTC
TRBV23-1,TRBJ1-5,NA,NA,CASSQSTVGKEGNQPQHF,TGCGCCAGCAGTCAATCGACTGTAGGGAAGGAGGGCAATCAGCCCCAGCATTTT
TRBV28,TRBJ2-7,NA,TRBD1,CASADRADYEQYF,TGTGCCAGTGCGGACAGGGCCGACTACGAGCAGTACTTC
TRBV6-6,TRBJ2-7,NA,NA,CASGDYEQYF,TGTGCCAGCGGGGATTACGAGCAGTACTTC
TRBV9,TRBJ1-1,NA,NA,CASSVGAGENTEAFF,TGTGCCAGCAGCGTAGGGGCAGGGGAAAACACTGAAGCTTTCTTT
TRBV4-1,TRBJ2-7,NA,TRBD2,CASSQGVAGIYEQYF,TGCGCCAGCAGCCAAGGGGTAGCGGGGATCTACGAGCAGTACTTC
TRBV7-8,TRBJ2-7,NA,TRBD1,CASSLGGRGPGEQYF,TGTGCCAGCAGCTTAGGGGGCAGGGGGCCGGGCGAGCAGTACTTC
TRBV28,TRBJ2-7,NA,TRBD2,CASSLAGGISYEQYF,TGTGCCAGCAGTTTAGCGGGAGGGATTTCCTACGAGCAGTACTTC
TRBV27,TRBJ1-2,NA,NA,CASRGAGRGYTF,TGTGCCAGCAGGGGTGCAGGTAGAGGCTACACCTTC
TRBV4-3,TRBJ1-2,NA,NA,CASSQERGGGYGYTF,TGCGCCAGCAGCCAAGAAAGGGGAGGCGGCTATGGCTACACCTTC
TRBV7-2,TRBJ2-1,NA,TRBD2,CASSSPGGASGTYNEQFF,TGTGCCAGCAGCTCCCCTGGGGGGGCTAGCGGGACCTACAATGAGCAGTTCTTC
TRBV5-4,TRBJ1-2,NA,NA,CASSLEFGQLYGYTF,TGTGCCAGCAGCTTAGAATTCGGACAGCTCTATGGCTACACCTTC
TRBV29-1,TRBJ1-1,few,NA,CSFVTRGTEAFF,TGCAGCTTTGTTACTAGAGGGACTGAAGCTTTCTTT
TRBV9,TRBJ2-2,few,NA,CASSVVGNTGELFF,TGTGCCAGCAGCGTAGTCGGGAACACCGGGGAGCTGTTTTTT
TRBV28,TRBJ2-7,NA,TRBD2,CASSFARELPYEQYF,TGTGCCAGCAGTTTTGCGCGGGAGCTGCCCTACGAGCAGTACTTC
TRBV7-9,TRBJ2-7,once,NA,CASSSNPTEQYF,TGTGCCAGCAGCTCAAACCCAACCGAGCAGTACTTC
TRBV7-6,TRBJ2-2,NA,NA,CASSSAITNTGELFF,TGTGCCAGCAGCTCCGCGATAACGAACACCGGGGAGCTGTTTTTT
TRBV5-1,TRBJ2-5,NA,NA,CASSLAEETQYF,TGCGCCAGCAGCTTGGCCGAGGAGACCCAGTACTTC
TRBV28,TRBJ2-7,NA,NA,CASSLDRLGGYEQYF,TGTGCCAGCAGTCTGGACAGGCTGGGGGGATACGAGCAGTACTTC
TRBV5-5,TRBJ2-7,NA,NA,CASSLIRHPVEEQYF,TGTGCCAGCAGCTTGATCAGGCACCCAGTGGAAGAGCAGTACTTC
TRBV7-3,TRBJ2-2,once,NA,CASEGNTGELFF,TGTGCCAGCGAAGGGAACACCGGGGAGCTGTTTTTT
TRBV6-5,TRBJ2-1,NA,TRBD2,CASSYSGGSSYNEQFF,TGTGCCAGCAGTTACTCGGGCGGGAGTTCCTACAATGAGCAGTTCTTC
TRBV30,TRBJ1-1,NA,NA,CAWIDDMNTEAFF,TGTGCCTGGATCGACGACATGAACACTGAAGCTTTCTTT
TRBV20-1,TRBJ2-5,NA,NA,CSASWSDF,TGCAGTGCCTCTTGGTCGGACTTC
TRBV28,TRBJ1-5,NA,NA,CASSYGVSPNQPQHF,TGTGCCAGCAGTTACGGGGTAAGCCCCAATCAGCCCCAGCATTTT
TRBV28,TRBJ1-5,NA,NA,CASSEEAGPPYSNQPQHF,TGTGCCAGCAGTGAGGAGGCAGGGCCTCCTTATAGCAATCAGCCCCAGCATTTT
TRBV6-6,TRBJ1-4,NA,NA,CASTLGGEKLFF,TGTGCCAGCACGTTAGGGGGAGAAAAACTGTTTTTT
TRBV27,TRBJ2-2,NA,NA,CASSLSAAGTGELFF,TGTGCCAGCAGTTTATCTGCCGCGGGCACCGGGGAGCTGTTTTTT
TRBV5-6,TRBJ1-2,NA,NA,CASSSLGFGGYTF,TGTGCCAGCAGCTCTCTTGGATTTGGTGGCTACACCTTC